The present entry profiles one T cell receptor beta chain with its context. Its antigen is still unknown. The 5'RACE template-switching step produced TCR cDNA and added a universal primer site and UMIs. TCRdb recomputed calls from the 5' RACE reads with MiXCR, one row per CDR3 protein. Counted here are 300,000 to 350,000 distinct CDR3 sequences, approximately 11% occurring once; the ten biggest clones make up 3% to 4%. The source of the sample is a study of T cells after yellow fever vaccination. Study results and limitations: Among all clonotypes, a small share was observed in both CD4 and CD8 compartments. The presence of abundant clonotypes contaminating from the bulk population was possible in FACS-sorted repertoires. Clones that expanded after primary vaccination mostly reappeared after the booster (roughly 95% CD4, roughly 87% CD8).

This CDR3 is 17 amino acids long. The V segment lost 4 bases and the J segment 2 bases; nucleotides outside the gene matches: 9. The germline gives CDR1 SGHRS, CDR2 YFSETQ. The TCR comes from a man between 18 and 35 years old who received the YFV17D yellow fever vaccine. The chain uses TRBV5-1 and TRBJ2-1, with 10 bases matching TRBD1. The source was CD4+ T cells sorted from PBMCs, collected 45 days after the yellow fever booster vaccination. The CDR3 DNA follows: TGCGCCAGCAGCCGGACAGGGGGGCTCCGTCCCTACAATGAGCAGTTCTTC. It encodes CASSRTGGLRPYNEQFF.